Below are 25 T cell receptor beta chains sequenced from a single sample in a study of cytomegalovirus exposure and HLA in healthy donors. Primers: 60 Vbeta forward and 13 Jbeta reverse. Data came from immunoSEQ multiplex PCR; TCRdb stores just in-frame clones and leaves some out. There are 70,000 or so clones in the sample; 65% to 75% occur only once, and more than 9.5% lies in the top ten. Sequencing was carried out using PBMCs. These receptors came from a woman aged 60 to 75 in good health and CMV-seropositive.

This chain joins TRBV13 and TRBJ1-2; unclear D gene. Trimming pared 7 bases from V and 4 bases from J, leaving 10 bases between. The CDR3 spans 12 residues. The germline V gene has CDR1 PRHDT and CDR2 FYEKMQ (reference sequence). The CDR3, as DNA: TGTGCCAGCACCTCGGGGAGCTATGGCTACACCTTC. This gives the protein CASTSGSYGYTF.

J is TRBJ1-4 and V is TRBV29-1; D is unresolved. The germline V and J ends were trimmed by 6 bases and 7 bases, with 15 bases remaining between them. Looked up from germline, CDR1 is SQVTM and CDR2 is ANQGSEA. The CDR3 is 13 amino acids. The CDR3 region has the DNA TGCAGCGTCCGCGGGCCCCGAGCTGAAAAACTGTTTTTT. Amino acids: CSVRGPRAEKLFF.

The chain uses TRBV30 and TRBJ2-7; D perhaps matches TRBD2 (6 bases). The germline CDR1 and CDR2 sequences are GTSNPN and SVGIG (reference sequence). The V end was cut by 4 bases, the J end by 3 bases, with 16 bases between. This CDR3 contains 14 residues. CDR3 DNA sequence: TGTGCCTGGATCCCGAGCGGGCCATTCTACGAGCAGTACTTC. Encoded protein: CAWIPSGPFYEQYF.

In nucleotides, the CDR3 is TGTGCCACCAGCAGAGAGGGACAGGCCGATCAGCCCCAGCATTTT. It yields the protein CATSREGQADQPQHF. The chain has TRBV15 and TRBJ1-5; 8 bases agree with TRBD1. CDR1 LNHNV and CDR2 YYDKDF come from the germline V gene (reference sequence). The CDR3 contains 15 residues. The junction had 3 bases not matched to a gene; V was cut back by 0 bases and J by 5 bases.

The CDR3 nucleotides are TGCGCCAGCAGCCGACTAGCGGGGAAGAGTAGCTCCTACAATGAGCAGTTCTTC. Its translation: CASSRLAGKSSSYNEQFF. The chain recombines TRBV4-1 with TRBJ2-1; 11 bases are shared with TRBD2. Trimming removed 4 bases from V and 0 bases from J; junction bases left unmatched: 8. Germline lookup yields CDR1 MGHRA and CDR2 YSYEKL. This CDR3 contains 18 residues.

In this sample, this clone turned up a few times. An end of the junction differs from the germline gene, which may be a read error. The chain couples TRBV7-7 to TRBJ2-3; TRBD1 agrees at 10 bases. The CDR3 is 14 amino acids. The germline V gene has CDR1 SSHAT and CDR2 FNYEAQ (reference sequence). This CDR3 is CASSHGTGEDTQYF. The DNA for the CDR3 is TGTGCTAGCAGCCACGGGACAGGGGAAGATACGCAGTATTTT.

This rearrangement joins TRBV5-1 to TRBJ2-5, with 10 positions matching TRBD1. V was pared by 4 bases and J by 5 bases, with 8 bases of the junction left unmatched. CDR1 and CDR2 from the germline V gene are SGHRS and YFSETQ. The CDR3 loop spans 15 amino acids. CDR3 DNA sequence: TGCGCCAGCAGCATAGGGACAGGGGAAGGTGAGACCCAGTACTTC. Translating it yields CASSIGTGEGETQYF.

The rearrangement uses TRBV13 and TRBJ1-2; a weak D match, TRBD1 (5 bases). Germline values: CDR1 PRHDT, CDR2 FYEKMQ (reference sequence). Deletions cut 7 bases from V and 9 bases from J, with 15 bases between. This CDR3 has 12 residues. The CDR3 loop is CASTLMWTSYTF. The CDR3 DNA reads as TGTGCCAGCACCCTAATGTGGACAAGCTACACCTTC.

This clone was counted between two and nine times. This chain uses TRBV6-1 with TRBJ1-1; tentative D call: TRBD1 (5 bases). Germline assignment: CDR1 MNHNS and CDR2 SASEGT. Trimming shortened V by 4 bases and J by 0 bases, and 12 bases separated the two germline ends. The CDR3 spans 15 residues. CDR3 sequence (DNA): TGTGCCAGCAGTGCCCGGGAGGGACTGAACACTGAAGCTTTCTTT. Protein sequence: CASSAREGLNTEAFF.

This rearrangement joins TRBV27 to TRBJ2-3, with 7 nucleotides matching TRBD1. The trim removed 5 bases at V and 2 bases at J, leaving 4 bases unmatched. The V gene's germline CDR1 is MNHEY and CDR2 SMNVEV (reference sequence). The CDR3 length is 14 residues. For the CDR3, the DNA is TGTGCCAGCAGTGTACAGGGGCACACAGATACGCAGTATTTT. As protein: CASSVQGHTDTQYF.

This clone was detected only a few times. The V call is TRBV7-8, the J call TRBJ1-3, with D hard to call. The CDR3 totals 14 residues. CDR1 is SGHVS and CDR2 is FQNEAQ in the germline V gene. With 1 base removed from V and 0 bases from J, the gap between germline ends came to 4 bases. The CDR3 reads CASSLGSSGNTIYF. For the CDR3, the DNA is TGTGCCAGCAGCTTAGGGAGCTCTGGAAACACCATATATTTT.

This chain's CDR3 is CASRLTGAGYTF. In DNA form, the CDR3 reads TGTGCCAGCAGGCTAACAGGGGCCGGCTACACCTTC. The genes are TRBV2 and TRBJ1-2; 7 nucleotides align to TRBD1. In germline, CDR1 is SNHLY, CDR2 FYNNEI. V lost 6 bases and J lost 8; bases outside the gene matches: 6. The CDR3 is 12 residues long.

As for this clone: This CDR3 fails to terminate in the conserved phenylalanine or tryptophan, so it likely reflects a read error. The chain links TRBV27 to TRBJ1-1; D call uncertain. V gave up 6 bases and J gave up 5 bases, with 13 bases separating them. The CDR3 covers 13 residues. In germline, CDR1 is MNHEY, CDR2 SMNVEV (reference sequence). CDR3 DNA sequence: TGTGCCAGCAGACGGCCGGAGGGAACTGAAGCTTTCGTT. Its translation is CASRRPEGTEAFV.

This clone has only one observation. The chain combines TRBV19 with TRBJ2-4; 8 bases are shared with TRBD1. CDR3 length equals 17 residues. Germline values: CDR1 LNHDA, CDR2 SQIVND (reference sequence). After removal of 5 bases from V and 1 base from J, the junction contained 10 bases not matched to a gene. The CDR3 DNA sequence: TGTGCCAGTAGTGCCGGGACAGGATCTAGGGCCAAAAACATTCAGTACTTC. It encodes CASSAGTGSRAKNIQYF. Complete variable domain (other parts from reference TRBV19 and TRBJ2-4): DGGITQSPKYLFRKEGQNVTLSCEQNLNHDAMYWYRQDPGQGLRLIYYSQIVNDFQKGDIAEGYSVSREKKESFPLTVTSAQKNPTAFYLCASSAGTGSRAKNIQYFGAGTRLSVL.

The rearrangement joins TRBV5-1 to TRBJ1-5; 9 bases line up with TRBD1. The CDR3 totals 16 residues. Germline V gives CDR1 SGHRS, CDR2 YFSETQ. Trimming cost V 1 base and J 1 base; bases outside gene matches: 3. The CDR3 DNA sequence: TGCGCCAGCAGCTTGACCGGACAGGGGAGCAATCAGCCCCAGCATTTT. Protein sequence: CASSLTGQGSNQPQHF.

V and J are TRBV9 and TRBJ2-2; TRBD1 aligns across 7 bases. Germline CDR1 SGDLS, CDR2 YYNGEE. After removal of 8 bases from V and 4 bases from J, the junction contained 11 bases not matched to a gene. This CDR3 has 15 amino acids. The CDR3 sequence is CASNRQGSGTGELFF. CDR3 in DNA: TGTGCCAGTAATAGACAGGGAAGCGGCACCGGGGAGCTGTTTTTT.

This clone came up a few times. This chain joins TRBV5-5 and TRBJ1-1, with D possibly being TRBD1 (5 bases). Germline V lookup: CDR1 SGHKS, CDR2 YYEKEE (reference sequence). The V end lost 0 bases, the J end lost 10 bases, and 13 bases lay between the germline ends. CDR3 length: 13 residues. The CDR3 region has the DNA TGTGCCAGCAGCTTGGCCCCCAGGGATGGAGCTTTCTTT. This gives the protein CASSLAPRDGAFF. Filled out from reference TRBV5-5 and TRBJ1-1, the complete variable domain reads DAGVTQSPTHLIKTRGQQVTLRCSPISGHKSVSWYQQVLGQGPQFIFQYYEKEERGRGNFPDRFSARQFPNYSSELNVNALLLGDSALYLCASSLAPRDGAFFGQGTRLTVV.

The chain recombines TRBV29-1 with TRBJ2-1; 12 bases are a match to TRBD1. Germline V gives CDR1 SQVTM, CDR2 ANQGSEA. The V segment lost 4 bases and the J segment 6 bases; nucleotides outside the gene matches: 10. The CDR3 spans 16 residues. CDR3 bases: TGCAGCGTTGGATGGGACAGGGGGCTTTGGCGCAATGAGCAGTTCTTC. Translated: CSVGWDRGLWRNEQFF.

The chain combines TRBV7-9 with TRBJ2-1; no firm D call. V lost 5 bases and J 4 bases, leaving 6 bases between the germline ends. Germline lookup yields CDR1 SEHNR and CDR2 FQNEAQ (reference sequence). The CDR3 has 12 amino acids. DNA of the CDR3: TGTGCCAGCAGCCAACAGTACAATGAGCAGTTCTTC. This encodes CASSQQYNEQFF.

The rearrangement links TRBV9 to TRBJ1-1, with D tentatively TRBD1 (5 bases). Germline loops: CDR1 SGDLS, CDR2 YYNGEE. The ends were cut back, 3 bases at V and 0 bases at J, with 9 bases in the middle. The CDR3 runs to 14 residues. CDR3 residues: CASSEGVVNTEAFF. For the CDR3, the DNA is TGTGCCAGCAGCGAAGGGGTAGTGAACACTGAAGCTTTCTTT.

This clone has a single count. The chain is built from TRBV7-3 and TRBJ2-2; the D gene is possibly TRBD2 (6 bases). The CDR3 consists of 15 residues. Trimming stripped 1 base from V and 6 bases from J, with 12 bases between. Germline V CDR1 and CDR2: SGHTA, FQGTGA. The CDR3 DNA is TGTGCCAGCAGCTTAATGGCGGGGAAGTCCGGGGAGCTGTTTTTT. Amino acids: CASSLMAGKSGELFF.

A remark on this clone: At one boundary the junction diverges from the germline segment, which might be a read error. The V and J genes are TRBV7-7 and TRBJ1-4; TRBD1 matches 9 bases. This CDR3 has 15 residues. Germline CDR1 is SSHAT and CDR2 is FNYEAQ (reference sequence). The CDR3 nucleotides read TGTGCTAGCAGCCCGACGGACAGGGGCAGTGAAAAACTGTTTTTT. It encodes CASSPTDRGSEKLFF.

The rearrangement uses TRBV2 and TRBJ2-5; D ambiguous. CDR1 is SNHLY, CDR2 FYNNEI, per germline. The length of the CDR3 is 11 residues. Trimming removed 0 bases at V and 13 bases at J, with 9 bases between. Here the CDR3 reads CASSEALRGYF. CDR3 nucleotide sequence: TGTGCCAGCAGTGAAGCTTTGAGAGGGTACTTC.

V and J are TRBV5-4 and TRBJ2-2, with D possibly being TRBD2 (6 bases). V shed 3 bases and J shed 2 bases, with 8 bases lying between them. Germline V gives CDR1 SGHNT, CDR2 YYREEE (reference sequence). This CDR3 has 14 amino acids. The CDR3 coding sequence is TGTGCCAGCAGCTGGGACTCCAACACCGGGGAGCTGTTTTTT. Its translation is CASSWDSNTGELFF.

V is TRBV5-8 and J is TRBJ2-3; 7 nucleotides line up with TRBD2. The V gene's germline CDR1 is SGHTS and CDR2 YDEGEE. After removal of 2 bases from V and 2 bases from J, the junction contained 2 bases not matched to a gene. The CDR3 has 14 amino acids. The CDR3, as DNA: TGTGCCAGCAGCTTCGCGGGAGCCACAGATACGCAGTATTTT. Protein sequence: CASSFAGATDTQYF.